This TCR beta chain was sequenced in a study of cytomegalovirus exposure and HLA in healthy donors. Study-wide results and limits: A list of approximately 160 TCR beta chains associated with cytomegalovirus was given. In the 120 or so validation repertoires, about 94% of cluster scores exceeded 0, per a later analysis.

As to this clone: Its antigen is currently unknown.

The length of the CDR3 is 13 residues. Germline-derived CDR1 and CDR2 are SGHNT and YYREEE (reference sequence). The ends were cut back, 4 bases at V and 4 bases at J, with 10 bases in the middle. Sequenced by immunoSEQ multiplex PCR; TCRdb stores in-frame clones only, minus some. This sample has fewer than 200,000 clones; roughly nine tenths occur once, and the top ten carry roughly 2.7%. The chain joins TRBV5-4 to TRBJ2-3; possibly TRBD1 for D (5 bases). This receptor was identified in a man younger than 35 in good health and CMV-seropositive. What was sequenced was PBMCs. The CDR3 DNA sequence: TGTGCCAGCAGCCCGCAGGGCGCAGATACGCAGTATTTT. Translated: CASSPQGADTQYF.